This T cell receptor (beta chain) emerged from a study of T cell repertoires in cytomegalovirus infection. In the study overall: Through public TCR beta signatures, both CMV infection and matching HLA type were indicated.

Study-level results: Individuals carrying CMV plus the relevant HLA were identified by cumulative frequency of public TCR beta families. HLA-C-restricted, CMV-specific TCR beta clonotypes were dominant ex vivo.

The CDR3 totals 15 residues. Trimming shortened V by 3 bases and J by 4 bases, and 15 bases separated the two germline ends. Per the germline V gene, CDR1 is MDHEN and CDR2 is SYDVKM. TCRdb reanalysed the reads using MiXCR and keeps one entry per CDR3 protein. The sample has around 450,000 distinct CDR3 sequences, roughly 30% seen once; the top ten hold about an eighth. This clonotype has just a few counts. Its antigen remains unidentified. The chain carries TRBV28 and TRBJ1-1, with TRBD1 as a possible D gene (6 bases). The sequenced sample consisted of PBMCs. The TCR comes from a human donor in good health (CMV status not recorded). Some clones in this sample may be carry-over from other donors' samples. DNA for the CDR3: TGTGCCAGCAGTTTGAATGGAGGGGGGGGCACTGAAGCTTTCTTT. Encoded protein: CASSLNGGGGTEAFF.